This T cell receptor (beta chain) stems from a study of PD-1 blockade in classical Hodgkin lymphoma (TCRdb year 2020). Describing the broader study: A peripheral blood immune signature of response to PD-1 blockade in classical Hodgkin lymphoma was defined using TCR beta sequencing and CyTOF. General study outcomes and caveats: Only a single clinical trial cohort was studied, and what caused the repertoire differences, possibly disease activity or prior therapy, remained undefined. Baseline TCR diversity was reported to be lower in newly diagnosed patients than in healthy donors and to be lower still in relapsed/refractory patients.

This clone was observed once. Its target antigen remains unknown. No per-base quality is available; no much larger clone lies one base away. The germline V gene encodes CDR1 ENHRY and CDR2 SYGVKD. Measured from the cysteine to the phenylalanine, the CDR3 is 17 residues long. Here the CDR3 DNA is all that survives: 51 bases in frame from base 1. V loses 6 bases at its end and J loses 8 bases; junction bases beyond the gene matches: 13. Interpreted using the paper, the time point label stands for: newly diagnosed, previously untreated cHL patient sample. A Miltenyi CD4+ T cell isolation kit was used for magnetic negative selection to purify CD4+ T cells from thawed PBMCs. To serve as a comparison group for the relapsed/refractory trial patients, PBMCs were sequenced from patients with newly diagnosed, previously untreated classical Hodgkin lymphoma. Peripheral blood was collected in 8 mL Vacutainer Cell Preparation Tubes, from which PBMCs were isolated by centrifugation and then cryopreserved. Purified CD4+ and CD8+ fractions were prepared only for cases where an additional PBMC sample was available. Magnetically labelled cells were removed on LS columns in a quadroMACS separator, and the flow-through was retained as the purified fraction.

Genomic DNA was isolated using the Qiagen DNeasy kit from unsorted PBMCs as well as from negatively selected CD4+ and CD8+ fractions. Amplification of TCR beta CDR3 regions was done by immunoSEQ multiplex PCR with primers that anneal to V and J segments. Amplification bias was minimized using a synthetic immune receptor repertoire, and residual bias was removed computationally after sequencing. For the original study's pipeline: Repertoire diversity was quantified as the Shannon entropy index using custom Python scripts. Unsorted, CD4+ and CD8+ repertoires were examined separately, except in combined analyses, for which CD4+ and CD8+ sequences were merged in silico. TCRdb's version of the immuneACCESS table is confined to in-frame rearrangements and falls short of the full clone set. An unresolved V gene accounts for under half of the shortfall where checked; the remainder is of unknown origin. D and trimming come from the DNA, and the V and J calls and clone size come from that table. The sample yields around 21,000 clones; 90% to 95% were counted once. 0.41% of the sample is held by the ten biggest clonotypes.

This chain joins TRBV10-3 to TRBJ2-3; 14 middle bases align to TRBD2. Sequenced input: CD4+ T cells from blood. The TCR originated in a human donor with classical Hodgkin lymphoma. The CDR3 protein is CAIRGTSGGLPGGTQYF. The DNA sequence is given as TGTGCCATCAGGGGGACTAGCGGGGGCCTCCCCGGAGGTACGCAGTATTTT.